The next 14 T cell receptor beta chains were all read from a single sample in a study of response to subunit inactivated influenza vaccine. TCRdb ran MiXCR on the RT-PCR reads and lists one entry per CDR3 protein. The profile shows 500,000 to 550,000 distinct CDR3 sequences, under 8.5% of them singletons. The sample consisted of PBMCs from blood, taken approximately 25 months after vaccination. The receptor set was obtained from a man between 50 and 69 years old who received an inactivated influenza vaccine.

The V and J genes are TRBV18 and TRBJ1-1, with 8 bases aligning to TRBD1. The trim removed 3 bases at V and 6 bases at J, leaving 6 bases unmatched. This CDR3 region has 14 residues. Looked up from germline, CDR1 is KGHSH and CDR2 is LQKENI. CDR3 residues: CASSPPGQEAEAFF. CDR3 in DNA: TGTGCCAGCTCACCCCCGGGACAGGAGGCTGAAGCTTTCTTT.

The chain recombines TRBV5-1 with TRBJ2-6, with D unclear. The CDR3 has 14 residues. Trimming pared 5 bases from V and 4 bases from J, leaving 10 bases between. Germline CDR1 reads SGHRS; CDR2 reads YFSETQ. CDR3 region: CASRDPSGANVLTF. The CDR3, as DNA: TGCGCCAGCAGGGACCCGTCCGGGGCCAACGTCCTGACTTTC.

V is TRBV28 and J is TRBJ2-1; the D gene is possibly TRBD2 (5 bases). With 2 bases removed from V and 9 bases from J, the gap between germline ends came to 8 bases. Germline V gives CDR1 MDHEN, CDR2 SYDVKM. CDR3 length: 12 amino acids. The CDR3 sequence: CASSLRTFEQFF. CDR3 nucleotides: TGTGCCAGCAGTTTAAGGACTTTTGAGCAGTTCTTC.

This clonotype was picked up a small number of times. The chain uses TRBV10-3 and TRBJ2-7; 10 nucleotides align to TRBD1. Trimming removed 7 bases from V and 3 bases from J; junction bases left unmatched: 6. There are 14 residues in the CDR3. Germline CDR1 ENHRY, CDR2 SYGVKD. The CDR3 is CAITPGTGDYEQYF. The CDR3, as DNA: TGTGCCATCACCCCCGGGACAGGGGACTACGAGCAGTACTTC.

This clonotype was seen at least ten times. For the CDR3, the DNA is TGTGCCAGCAGCTTAGATTCACTAGCGGGGAGCTCCTACAATGAGCAGTTCTTC. Protein: CASSLDSLAGSSYNEQFF. The V and J genes are TRBV7-9 and TRBJ2-1, with TRBD2 matching 10 bases. Germline CDR1 is SEHNR and CDR2 is FQNEAQ (reference sequence). The J segment lost 0 bases and the V segment lost 1 base, leaving 6 bases of the junction unmatched. The CDR3 contains 18 residues. Drawing the rest from reference TRBV7-9 and TRBJ2-1, the complete variable domain is DTGVSQNPRHKITKRGQNVTFRCDPISEHNRLYWYRQTLGQGPEFLTYFQNEAQLEKSRLLSDRFSAERPKGSFSTLEIQRTEQGDSAMYLCASSLDSLAGSSYNEQFFGPGTRLTVL.

The chain is built from TRBV12-3 or TRBV12-4 and TRBJ2-5; a possible D gene is TRBD1 (6 bases). The CDR3 length is 13 residues. Between the trimmed V and J ends, which lost 6 bases and 3 bases, there was a span of 11 bases. In DNA, the CDR3 is TGTGCCAGCAGGTCCCACAGGGAAGAGACCCAGTACTTC. Amino acid sequence: CASRSHREETQYF.

This clonotype was counted many times. This chain uses TRBV3-1 with TRBJ1-1; D might be TRBD1 (5 bases). V was clipped by 2 bases and J by 6 bases, with 13 bases between them. Germline values: CDR1 LGHDT, CDR2 YNNKEL (reference sequence). The CDR3 length is 14 residues. The CDR3 DNA sequence: TGTGCCAGCAGCCAAATGCAGGGAGGGGCTGAAGCTTTCTTT. Its translation is CASSQMQGGAEAFF.

The rearrangement joins TRBV28 to TRBJ2-7; TRBD2 matches 9 bases. The CDR3 extends over 13 amino acids. Germline values: CDR1 MDHEN, CDR2 SYDVKM. J was trimmed by 6 bases and V by 5 bases; bases with no gene match: 5. Here the CDR3 reads CASSDSSGTEQYF. The CDR3 coding sequence is TGTGCCAGCAGTGACTCTAGCGGGACCGAGCAGTACTTC.

There are a few counts of this clonotype. The rearrangement joins TRBV20-1 to TRBJ1-1, with D possibly TRBD1 on 6 matching bases. The CDR3 has 14 residues. CDR1 is DFQATT and CDR2 is SNEGSKA in the germline V gene (reference sequence). The CDR3 sequence: CRLERIEQGFKAFF. DNA for the CDR3: TGCAGACTGGAACGCATTGAACAGGGATTTAAAGCTTTCTTT.

In its sample, this clonotype was seen a few times. The chain links TRBV10-3 to TRBJ2-5, with TRBD2 matching 9 bases. CDR3 length: 13 amino acids. Germline-derived CDR1 and CDR2 are ENHRY and SYGVKD. V lost 6 bases, J lost 5 bases, and 4 bases stayed unmatched. As DNA, the CDR3 is TGTGCCATCAGCGGACTAGCGACTGAGACCCAGTACTTC. It encodes CAISGLATETQYF.

This clonotype came up many times. V is TRBV12-3 or TRBV12-4 and J is TRBJ1-1; 8 nucleotides align to TRBD1. There are 14 residues in the CDR3. The trim removed 5 bases at V and 6 bases at J, leaving 8 bases unmatched. CDR3 nucleotides: TGTGCCAGCAGTCTGGACAGGGTGCGGGCTGAAGCTTTCTTT. It specifies CASSLDRVRAEAFF.

In its sample, this clonotype was seen many times. V gene TRBV7-2 combines with J gene TRBJ1-4; 8 bases fit TRBD1. CDR1 SGHTA and CDR2 FQGNSA come from the germline V gene. This CDR3 is built from 16 residues. The trim removed 5 bases at V and 5 bases at J, leaving 10 bases unmatched. This chain's CDR3 is CASSPTHRGGNEKLFF. The CDR3 nucleotides read TGTGCCAGCAGCCCGACGCACAGGGGGGGAAATGAAAAACTGTTTTTT.

This clonotype showed up many times. The chain is built from TRBV5-1 and TRBJ1-2; no clear D gene. Trimming took off 4 bases at V and 3 bases at J, with 13 bases between the two ends. CDR1 and CDR2 from the germline V gene are SGHRS and YFSETQ. This CDR3 has 14 residues. CDR3: CASSPAPGDYGYTF. DNA for the CDR3: TGCGCCAGCAGCCCGGCCCCCGGGGACTATGGCTACACCTTC.

This clonotype occurred many times. The chain employs TRBV4-2 and TRBJ2-5; a possible D gene is TRBD2 (7 bases). Deletions cut 0 bases from V and 5 bases from J, with 10 bases between. The CDR3 spans 14 residues. Looked up from germline, CDR1 is LGHNA and CDR2 is YNFKEQ. The CDR3 DNA reads as TGTGCCAGCAGCCAAGATCGGGGGGCCGAGACCCAGTACTTC. Translated: CASSQDRGAETQYF.